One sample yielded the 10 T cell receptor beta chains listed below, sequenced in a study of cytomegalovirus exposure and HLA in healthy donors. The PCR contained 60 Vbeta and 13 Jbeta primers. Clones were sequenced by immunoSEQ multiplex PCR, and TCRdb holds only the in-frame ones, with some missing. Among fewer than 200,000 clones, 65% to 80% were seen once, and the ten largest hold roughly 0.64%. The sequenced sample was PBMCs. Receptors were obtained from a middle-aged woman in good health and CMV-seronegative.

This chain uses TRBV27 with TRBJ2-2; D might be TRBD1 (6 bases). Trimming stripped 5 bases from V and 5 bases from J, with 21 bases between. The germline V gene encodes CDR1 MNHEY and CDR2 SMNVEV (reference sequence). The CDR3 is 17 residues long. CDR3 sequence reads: CASSLLLGASATGELFF. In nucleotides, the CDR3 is TGTGCCAGCAGTCTCCTCTTGGGGGCCTCGGCGACCGGGGAGCTGTTTTTT.

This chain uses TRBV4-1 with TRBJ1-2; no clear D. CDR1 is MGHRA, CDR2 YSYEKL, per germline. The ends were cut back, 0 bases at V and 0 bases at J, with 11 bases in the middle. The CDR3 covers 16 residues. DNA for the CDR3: TGCGCCAGCAGCCAAGAGCGAAACGTAGCTAACTATGGCTACACCTTC. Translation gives CASSQERNVANYGYTF.

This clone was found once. CDR3 in DNA: TGTGCCAGTAGTATAGATACCGGGACTATCAACTACGAGCAGTACTTC. Protein: CASSIDTGTINYEQYF. The V call is TRBV19, the J call TRBJ2-7, with 7 positions matching TRBD2. Looked up from germline, CDR1 is LNHDA and CDR2 is SQIVND (reference sequence). The CDR3 extends over 16 amino acids. The junction had 8 bases not matched to a gene; V was cut back by 0 bases and J by 3 bases. The full variable domain, with the rest looked up from reference TRBV19 and TRBJ2-7, is DGGITQSPKYLFRKEGQNVTLSCEQNLNHDAMYWYRQDPGQGLRLIYYSQIVNDFQKGDIAEGYSVSREKKESFPLTVTSAQKNPTAFYLCASSIDTGTINYEQYFGPGTRLTVT.

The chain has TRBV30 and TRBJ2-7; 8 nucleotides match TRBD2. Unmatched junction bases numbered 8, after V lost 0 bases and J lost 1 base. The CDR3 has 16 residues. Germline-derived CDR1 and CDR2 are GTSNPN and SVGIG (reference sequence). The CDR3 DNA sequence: TGTGCCTGGAGTGTACGAATAGCGGGGCGATCCTACGAGCAGTACTTC. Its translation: CAWSVRIAGRSYEQYF.

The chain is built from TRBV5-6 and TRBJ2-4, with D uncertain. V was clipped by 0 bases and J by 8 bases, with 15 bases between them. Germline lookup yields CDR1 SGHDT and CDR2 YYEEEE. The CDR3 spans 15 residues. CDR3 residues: CASSLETAGWDIQYF. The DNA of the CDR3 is TGTGCCAGCAGCTTGGAAACGGCAGGATGGGACATTCAGTACTTC.

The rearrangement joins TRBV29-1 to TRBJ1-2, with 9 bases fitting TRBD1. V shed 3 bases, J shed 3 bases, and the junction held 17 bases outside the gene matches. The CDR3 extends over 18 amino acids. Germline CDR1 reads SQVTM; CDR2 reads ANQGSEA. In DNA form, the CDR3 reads TGCAGCGTTGACCGTTCGGACAGGGGTACGGCCGTGCACTATGGCTACACCTTC. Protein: CSVDRSDRGTAVHYGYTF.

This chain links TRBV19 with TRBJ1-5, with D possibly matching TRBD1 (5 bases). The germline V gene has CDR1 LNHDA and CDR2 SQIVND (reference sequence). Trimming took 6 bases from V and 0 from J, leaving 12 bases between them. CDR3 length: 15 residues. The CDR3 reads CASSGTGLSNQPQHF. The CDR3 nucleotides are TGTGCCAGTAGCGGTACGGGACTTAGCAATCAGCCCCAGCATTTT.

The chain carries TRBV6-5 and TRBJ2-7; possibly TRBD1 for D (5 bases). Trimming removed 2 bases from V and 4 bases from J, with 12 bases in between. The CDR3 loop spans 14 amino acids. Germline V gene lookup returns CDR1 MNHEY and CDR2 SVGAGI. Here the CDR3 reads CASSYTPRQYEQYF. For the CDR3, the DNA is TGTGCCAGCAGTTACACCCCGAGACAGTACGAGCAGTACTTC.

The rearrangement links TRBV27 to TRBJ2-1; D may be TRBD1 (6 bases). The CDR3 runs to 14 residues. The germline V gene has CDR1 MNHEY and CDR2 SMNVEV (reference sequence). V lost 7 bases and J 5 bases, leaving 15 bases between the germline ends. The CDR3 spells CASTSGAGNNEQFF. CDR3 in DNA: TGTGCCAGCACTTCAGGGGCAGGAAACAATGAGCAGTTCTTC.

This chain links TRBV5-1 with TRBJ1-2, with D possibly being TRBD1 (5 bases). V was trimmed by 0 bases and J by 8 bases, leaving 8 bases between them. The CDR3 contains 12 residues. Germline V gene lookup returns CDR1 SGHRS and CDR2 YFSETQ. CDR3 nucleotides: TGCGCCAGCAGCTTGGTGGGGGGAGGCTACACCTTC. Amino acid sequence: CASSLVGGGYTF.